Each of the 28 T cell receptor beta chains below was sequenced from the same sample in a study of T cells in Graves' hyperthyroidism and ophthalmopathy. RNA transcripts provided the source from which TCR beta CDR3 regions were amplified. A first-round RT-PCR of the TCR CDR3 used the HTBI primer set. Using its own MiXCR run on the multiplex PCR reads, TCRdb lists one record per CDR3 protein. The sample comprises about 560,000 distinct CDR3 sequences, around 17% of which are singletons, and 15% to 20% rests with the top ten. Input material: blood. These TCRs come from a woman in her late teens or twenties with Graves' hyperthyroidism.

This clonotype has only a few counts. This sequence joins TRBV12-3 or TRBV12-4 and TRBJ1-6; D is ambiguous. There are 15 residues in the CDR3. V lost 6 bases, J lost 0 bases, and 9 bases lay in between. The CDR3 nucleotides read TGTGCCAGCAGGCCAACCAGCTCCTATAATTCACCCCTCCACTTT. It yields the protein CASRPTSSYNSPLHF.

The V gene is TRBV3-1, the J gene TRBJ2-7; D gene unclear. Trimming shortened V by 5 bases and J by 4 bases, and 9 bases separated the two germline ends. Per the germline V gene, CDR1 is LGHDT and CDR2 is YNNKEL (reference sequence). The CDR3 is 12 amino acids. This CDR3 reads CASSYNFYEQYF. Written as DNA, the CDR3 is TGTGCCAGCAGCTACAATTTTTACGAGCAGTACTTC.

This chain uses TRBV6-1 with TRBJ2-7, with a possible D match to TRBD2 (5 bases). V lost 7 bases, J lost 4 bases, and 20 bases lay in between. CDR1 is MNHNS, CDR2 SASEGT, per germline. The CDR3 covers 15 residues. CDR3 loop: CASTSYRGGSYEQYF. As DNA, the CDR3 is TGTGCCAGCACCAGTTACCGAGGAGGTAGTTACGAGCAGTACTTC.

This clonotype has at least ten counts. The CDR3 is CASSLVGARYNEQFF. The CDR3 nucleotides are TGTGCCAGCAGCTTAGTGGGGGCGAGGTACAATGAGCAGTTCTTC. The chain couples TRBV11-3 to TRBJ2-1, with a tentative D call TRBD1 (6 bases). This CDR3 contains 15 residues. Trimming left V 1 base short and J 4 bases short, with 11 bases between. Germline-derived CDR1 and CDR2 are SGHNT and YENEEA.

This clonotype was detected ten times or more. This chain uses TRBV3-1 with TRBJ1-2; D is unclear. The ends were cut back, 1 base at V and 6 bases at J, with 6 bases in the middle. Germline CDR1 reads LGHDT; CDR2 reads YNNKEL (reference sequence). The CDR3 is made up of 12 amino acids. The CDR3 DNA follows: TGTGCCAGCAGCCAAGGGGAACATGGCTACACCTTC. Translating gives CASSQGEHGYTF.

About this clonotype: Just one base apart from a much larger clone, this may be a read error. This chain connects TRBV11-3 to TRBJ2-3; TRBD2 agrees at 8 bases. V trimming: 6 bases; J trimming: 7 bases; junction bases outside the gene matches: 9. Germline lookup yields CDR1 SGHNT and CDR2 YENEEA. The CDR3 covers 14 residues. The CDR3 loop reads CASSTGGPIHTQYF. The DNA of the CDR3 is TGTGCCAGCAGTACGGGAGGGCCGATACATACGCAGTATTTT.

This clonotype has a handful of counts. This chain uses TRBV20-1 with TRBJ1-4; maybe TRBD1 (5 bases). Germline V CDR1 and CDR2: DFQATT, SNEGSKA (reference sequence). Deletions cut 3 bases from V and 4 bases from J, with 12 bases between. The CDR3 covers 14 residues. The chain's CDR3 is CSARPGRGNEKLFF. CDR3 coding DNA: TGCAGTGCTAGGCCGGGACGGGGTAATGAAAAACTGTTTTTT.

V and J are TRBV30 and TRBJ2-2, with D possibly TRBD2 on 6 matching bases. The germline V and J ends were trimmed by 0 bases and 4 bases, with 12 bases remaining between them. The CDR3 runs 15 residues. Germline CDR1 and CDR2: GTSNPN and SVGIG (reference sequence). The DNA for the CDR3 is TGTGCCTGGAGTGTCGGGGGAGTCGGCACCGGGGAGCTGTTTTTT. This encodes CAWSVGGVGTGELFF.

This clonotype was observed a few times. The J gene is TRBJ2-7, the V gene TRBV3-1; D could derive from TRBD1 or TRBD2 (7 bases each). CDR1 and CDR2 (germline): LGHDT, YNNKEL (reference sequence). The CDR3 has 15 amino acids. V shed 3 bases and J shed 9 bases, with 21 bases lying between them. The CDR3 DNA sequence: TGTGCCAGCAGCCATTCCGGGGGGACAGTAGAGGTGCAGTACTTC. This encodes CASSHSGGTVEVQYF.

V is TRBV4-1 and J is TRBJ2-1; 9 nucleotides align to TRBD1. CDR3 size: 15 residues. After removal of 4 bases from V and 4 bases from J, the junction contained 5 bases not matched to a gene. Germline V gene sequence: CDR1 MGHRA, CDR2 YSYEKL. The CDR3 nucleotides read TGCGCCAGCAGCCGTACAGGGGGCGATTACAATGAGCAGTTCTTC. This translates into CASSRTGGDYNEQFF.

The rearrangement uses TRBV3-1 and TRBJ2-1, with TRBD1 matching 9 bases. J lost 2 bases, V lost 4 bases, and 9 bases had no gene match. This CDR3 is 17 amino acids long. Looked up from germline, CDR1 is LGHDT and CDR2 is YNNKEL (reference sequence). The DNA of the CDR3 is TGTGCCAGCAGCCCACAGGACAGGGGATGGACCTACAATGAGCAGTTCTTC. This encodes CASSPQDRGWTYNEQFF.

In DNA form, the CDR3 reads TGTGCCAGCCGTGACTGGGCCGCTGGGGCCAACGTCCTGACTTTC. Protein product: CASRDWAAGANVLTF. The gene calls are TRBV7-9 and TRBJ2-6, with D hard to call. With 8 bases removed from V and 2 bases from J, the gap between germline ends came to 13 bases. CDR3 size: 15 residues. Germline V lookup: CDR1 SEHNR, CDR2 FQNEAQ (reference sequence).

There are a few counts of this clonotype. The CDR3 carries no conserved terminal phenylalanine or tryptophan, so it likely arises from a read error. This sequence joins TRBV20-1 and TRBJ1-2; 9 nucleotides line up with TRBD1. CDR1 and CDR2 (germline): DFQATT, SNEGSKA (reference sequence). There are 13 residues in the CDR3. V was pared by 5 bases and J by 1 base, with 2 bases of the junction left unmatched. For the CDR3, the DNA is TGCAGTGCTGGGACAGGGTTTAACTATGGCTACACCTCC. This codes for CSAGTGFNYGYTS.

In this sample, this clonotype turned up a few times. The rearrangement uses TRBV6-4 and TRBJ2-1, with TRBD2 matching 9 bases. Germline loops: CDR1 MRHNA, CDR2 SNTAGT. This CDR3 is built from 14 residues. The junction had 3 bases not matched to a gene; V was cut back by 3 bases and J by 6 bases. The chain's CDR3 is CASSDVSGSNEQFF. The CDR3 nucleotides read TGTGCCAGCAGTGATGTTAGCGGGAGCAATGAGCAGTTCTTC.

The V and J genes are TRBV4-1 and TRBJ2-7; the D gene is possibly TRBD2 (5 bases). V was cut by 1 base and J by 3 bases, with 13 bases left in between. This CDR3 contains 15 residues. In germline, CDR1 is MGHRA, CDR2 YSYEKL. CDR3 sequence: CASSQVEGTGYEQYF. The CDR3 bases are TGCGCCAGCAGCCAAGTTGAGGGCACTGGCTACGAGCAGTACTTC.

V usage is TRBV6-4 and J usage is TRBJ1-5, with no clear D. This CDR3 spans 12 amino acids. V lost 6 bases, J lost 7 bases, and 10 bases lay in between. The germline gives CDR1 MRHNA, CDR2 SNTAGT. The CDR3 DNA reads TGTGCCAGCAGATGCGCCAACCAGCCCCAGCATTTT. Protein sequence: CASRCANQPQHF.

V usage is TRBV20-1 and J usage is TRBJ2-7; 13 bases align to TRBD2. With 3 bases clipped from V and 6 bases from J, the junction kept 5 bases outside the gene matches. In germline, CDR1 is DFQATT, CDR2 SNEGSKA (reference sequence). The CDR3 contains 14 residues. Here the CDR3 DNA reads TGCAGTGCTAGCCCACTAGCGGGAGGGCCCGAGCAGTACTTC. It codes for CSASPLAGGPEQYF.

This clonotype was recorded a few times. CDR3 residues: CASILEGNQETQYF. In nucleotides, the CDR3 is TGTGCCAGCATTCTGGAAGGAAACCAAGAGACCCAGTACTTC. The J gene is TRBJ2-5, the V gene TRBV6-1; no clear D gene. The CDR3 has 14 amino acids. CDR1 and CDR2 (germline): MNHNS, SASEGT. The V gene lost 7 bases and the J gene lost 0 bases, with 12 bases spanning the gap.

The V and J genes are TRBV7-9 and TRBJ2-3; 8 bases map to TRBD2. The CDR3 has 15 amino acids. Germline values: CDR1 SEHNR, CDR2 FQNEAQ (reference sequence). V was clipped by 10 bases and J by 1 base; unmatched bases: 10. The CDR3 reads CATSSGSGGTDTQYF. The CDR3 region has the DNA TGTGCCACCTCGTCGGGTAGCGGGGGCACAGATACGCAGTATTTT.

This clonotype was recorded many times. The gene calls are TRBV10-3 and TRBJ1-4, with 7 bases lining up with TRBD1. Germline trimming cut 5 bases from V and 5 bases from J; bases unmatched to any gene: 8. CDR1 is ENHRY, CDR2 SYGVKD, per germline. The length of the CDR3 is 15 residues. In nucleotides, the CDR3 is TGTGCCATCAGTCCTGGGACAGCGAGAAATGAAAAACTGTTTTTT. Its translation: CAISPGTARNEKLFF.

Many counts were recorded for this clonotype. This rearrangement joins TRBV20-1 to TRBJ2-1, with 10 bases identical to TRBD2. CDR3 length equals 18 residues. Germline lookup yields CDR1 DFQATT and CDR2 SNEGSKA (reference sequence). V trimming: 0 bases; J trimming: 0 bases; junction bases outside the gene matches: 8. CDR3 nucleotides: TGCAGTGCTAGAGATGTTCTAGCGGGGGTCCCCTCCTACAATGAGCAGTTCTTC. The encoded protein is CSARDVLAGVPSYNEQFF.

The chain couples TRBV15 to TRBJ2-1; the D call may be TRBD1 or TRBD2 (5 bases each). Germline CDR1 reads LNHNV; CDR2 reads YYDKDF (reference sequence). With 5 bases removed from V and 0 bases from J, the gap between germline ends came to 14 bases. There are 16 residues in the CDR3. CDR3 protein: CATSSLRGPSYNEQFF. DNA of the CDR3: TGTGCCACCAGCTCCCTGAGGGGCCCCTCCTACAATGAGCAGTTCTTC. The entire variable domain, with the rest obtained from reference TRBV15 and TRBJ2-1, is as follows: DAMVIQNPRYQVTQFGKPVTLSCSQTLNHNVMYWYQQKSSQAPKLLFHYYDKDFNNEADTPDNFQSRRPNTSFCFLDIRSPGLGDTAMYLCATSSLRGPSYNEQFFGPGTRLTVL.

The genes are TRBV7-3 and TRBJ2-5, with 9 bases identical to TRBD1. The trim removed 5 bases at V and 6 bases at J, leaving 7 bases unmatched. CDR3 length equals 14 residues. Looked up from germline, CDR1 is SGHTA and CDR2 is FQGTGA. CDR3 nucleotides: TGTGCCAGCAGCCCAACAGGGGGCGGACAGACCCAGTACTTC. Amino acid sequence: CASSPTGGGQTQYF.

A single count supports this clonotype. The V call is TRBV29-1, the J call TRBJ2-7; maybe TRBD1 (5 bases). CDR3 length: 15 amino acids. The V gene's germline CDR1 is SQVTM and CDR2 ANQGSEA. Between the trimmed V and J ends, which lost 4 bases and 4 bases, there was a span of 20 bases. The DNA for the CDR3 is TGCAGCGTTGTCGATTCAGGGAAGGCCGGGTACGAGCAGTACTTC. It encodes CSVVDSGKAGYEQYF.

This clonotype has at least ten counts. This chain joins TRBV3-1 and TRBJ2-7; D is unresolved. CDR1 and CDR2 (germline): LGHDT, YNNKEL (reference sequence). This CDR3 has 12 amino acids. Trimming left V 0 bases short and J 0 bases short, with 0 bases between. CDR3 coding DNA: TGTGCCAGCAGCCAAGACTCCTACGAGCAGTACTTC. Protein: CASSQDSYEQYF.

The CDR3 DNA reads as TGTGCCAGCAGCCAAGAGAACGGAGAAGAGACCCAGTACTTC. Translating gives CASSQENGEETQYF. The chain recombines TRBV14 with TRBJ2-5; D remains unclear. This CDR3 has 14 residues. Trimming cost V 0 bases and J 3 bases, with 8 bases left between them. Germline lookup yields CDR1 SGHDN and CDR2 FVKESK.

This clonotype was recorded a few times. The chain joins TRBV4-1 to TRBJ2-1; tentatively, D is TRBD1 (6 bases). The CDR3 totals 15 residues. Germline assignment: CDR1 MGHRA and CDR2 YSYEKL. Trimming pared 0 bases from V and 2 bases from J, leaving 8 bases between. CDR3 residues: CASSQEGAAYNEQFF. The CDR3 DNA is TGCGCCAGCAGCCAAGAGGGGGCGGCCTACAATGAGCAGTTCTTC.

This clonotype was found many times. The gene calls are TRBV3-1 and TRBJ2-7, with 7 bases matching TRBD1. V was clipped by 5 bases and J by 5 bases; unmatched bases: 6. The germline V gene encodes CDR1 LGHDT and CDR2 YNNKEL (reference sequence). The CDR3 totals 13 residues. This CDR3 reads CASSSGTVNEQYF. CDR3 nucleotide sequence: TGTGCCAGCAGCTCCGGGACAGTTAACGAGCAGTACTTC.